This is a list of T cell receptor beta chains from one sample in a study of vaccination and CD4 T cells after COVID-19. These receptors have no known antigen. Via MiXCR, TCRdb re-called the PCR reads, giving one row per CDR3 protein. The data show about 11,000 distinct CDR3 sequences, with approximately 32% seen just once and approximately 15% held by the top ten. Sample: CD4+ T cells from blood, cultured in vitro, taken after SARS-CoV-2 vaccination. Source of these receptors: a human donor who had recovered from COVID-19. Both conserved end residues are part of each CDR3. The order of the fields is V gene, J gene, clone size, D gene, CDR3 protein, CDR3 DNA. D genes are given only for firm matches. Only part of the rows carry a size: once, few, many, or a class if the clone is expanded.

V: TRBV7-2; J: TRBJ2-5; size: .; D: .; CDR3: CASSLRASVGETQYF; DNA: TGTGCCAGCAGCTTAAGGGCTAGCGTCGGGGAGACCCAGTACTTC
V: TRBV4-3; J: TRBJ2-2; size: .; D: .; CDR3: CASSQDRGNTGELFF; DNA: TGCGCCAGCAGCCAAGACCGAGGAAACACCGGGGAGCTGTTTTTT
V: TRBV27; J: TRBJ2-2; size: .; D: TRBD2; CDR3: CASSLSGRGGELFF; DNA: TGTGCCAGCAGTCTTAGCGGGAGGGGCGGGGAGCTGTTTTTT
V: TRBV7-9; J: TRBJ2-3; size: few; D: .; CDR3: CATRTDTQYF; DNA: TGTGCCACCCGCACAGATACGCAGTATTTT
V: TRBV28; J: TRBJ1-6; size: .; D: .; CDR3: CASTSPGKGPPTAPPLHF; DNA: TGTGCCAGCACCTCCCCAGGGAAGGGGCCCCCGACGGCGCCACCCCTCCACTTT
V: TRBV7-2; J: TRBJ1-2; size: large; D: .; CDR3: CASSLAVGLGYGYTF; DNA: TGTGCCAGCAGCTTAGCAGTGGGGTTAGGGTATGGCTACACCTTC
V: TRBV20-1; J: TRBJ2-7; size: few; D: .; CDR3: CSASPGPWEQYF; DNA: TGCAGTGCTAGCCCCGGACCCTGGGAGCAGTACTTC
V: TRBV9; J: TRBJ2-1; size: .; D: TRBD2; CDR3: CASSGRLAGAYNEQFF; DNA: TGTGCCAGCAGCGGTAGACTAGCGGGAGCCTACAATGAGCAGTTCTTC
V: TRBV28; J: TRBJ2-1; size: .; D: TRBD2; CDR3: CASSSGTSGRTGEEFF; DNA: TGTGCCAGCAGTTCCGGGACTAGCGGGAGGACGGGGGAGGAGTTCTTC
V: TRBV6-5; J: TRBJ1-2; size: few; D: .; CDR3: CASSYSRNVDSGYTF; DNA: TGTGCCAGCAGTTACTCGAGGAACGTCGACAGCGGCTACACCTTC
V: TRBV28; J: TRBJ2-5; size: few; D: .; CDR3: CASALRQILRETQYF; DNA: TGTGCCAGCGCCCTAAGACAGATCCTTCGGGAGACCCAGTACTTC
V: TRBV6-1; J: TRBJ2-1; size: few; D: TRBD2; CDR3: CASRATQTSGSYEQFF; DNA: TGTGCCAGCAGGGCTACCCAGACTAGCGGGAGTTATGAGCAGTTCTTC
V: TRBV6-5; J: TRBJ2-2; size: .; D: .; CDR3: CASSSQGGYAGELFF; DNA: TGTGCCAGCAGTTCACAGGGAGGGTACGCCGGGGAGCTGTTTTTT
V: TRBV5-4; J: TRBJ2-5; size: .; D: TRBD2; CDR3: CASSPRTSTQETQYF; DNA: TGTGCCAGCAGCCCCAGGACTAGTACCCAAGAGACCCAGTACTTC
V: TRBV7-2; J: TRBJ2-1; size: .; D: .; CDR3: CASSRTYNEQFF; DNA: TGTGCCAGCAGCAGGACCTACAATGAGCAGTTCTTC